This T cell receptor beta chain comes out of a study of shared clonotypes between healthy human individuals. CDR3 size: 16 residues. In germline, CDR1 is MNHEY, CDR2 SMNVEV (reference sequence). The V and J ends lost 5 bases and 5 bases, in that order; junction bases with no gene match: 11. Original methodology: Junction-only sequences produced by ImmunoSEQ had no quality scores, so filtering differed. Produced via immunoSEQ multiplex PCR; TCRdb's table is partial and in-frame only. V and J calls and clone size are those listed in that table; D and trimming were worked out from the DNA. The sample shows about 2.1 million clones, 85% to 95% of them seen only once. CD8 cells regarded as naive lacked CD45RO, were positively chosen for CCR7, and omitted terminally differentiated effector memory CD45RA+ cells.

Sequencing used naive CD8+ T cells from PBMCs. This clonotype was obtained from a man aged 18 to 35 in good health. Some clones in this sample may be carry-over from other donors' samples. The J gene is TRBJ2-1, the V gene TRBV27; TRBD1 aligns across 8 bases. The CDR3 nucleotides are TGTGCCAGCAGTGCCCCCACGGACAGGGTGGACAATGAGCAGTTCTTC. Translating it yields CASSAPTDRVDNEQFF.